This T cell receptor beta chain was found in a study of blood T cell repertoires in COVID-19. Study-level background: Italy, Spain and the United States were the sources of the convalescent and acute COVID-19 samples. In each case, the material was cDNA or gDNA derived from T cells, B-cell-depleted T cells, or PBMCs.

Original data processing: The assay estimated nucleated cells by amplifying reference gene primers. Here immunoSEQ multiplex PCR was the method, and the copy in TCRdb shows in-frame clones only, minus some. The DNA was the basis for D and trimming; V, J and clone size are from that table. Of a few hundred thousand clones listed, around four fifths are singletons. The CDR3 is 16 residues long. With V trimmed by 1 base and J by 0 bases, 3 bases remained unmatched. Per the germline V gene, CDR1 is MNHNS and CDR2 is SASEGT. This TCR was sampled from a man younger than 40 who had recovered from COVID-19. The genes are TRBV6-1 and TRBJ2-4; 7 nucleotides align to TRBD1. The sequencing sample was made of peripheral blood. CDR3: CASSEGGQLAKNIQYF. CDR3 bases: TGTGCCAGCAGTGAAGGGGGACAGTTAGCCAAAAACATTCAGTACTTC.